Below are 19 T cell receptor beta chains sequenced from a single sample in a study of cytomegalovirus exposure and HLA in healthy donors (dated by TCRdb to the late 2010s). The library was made by the immunoSEQ multiplex PCR assay. TCRdb took this table from immuneACCESS and kept in-frame rearrangements with V and J called. Such tables lack part of the clones; where checked against another copy, unresolved V genes explain under half of the gap, and the rest is unexplained. The sample table records over 90,000 clones; about 95% of these occur just once. The ten top clones hold around 0.85% of the sample. The sequenced material came from PBMCs. The receptors were gathered from a woman aged 18-30 years in good health and CMV-seronegative.

This CDR3 is CASSQVRISGGFSYEQYF. CDR3 DNA sequence: TGCGCCAGCAGTCAAGTTCGAATCTCAGGGGGATTTTCCTACGAGCAGTACTTC. This chain connects TRBV23-1 to TRBJ2-7; 7 bases are shared with TRBD1. TRBV23-1 is an ORF, with its function uncertain. The CDR3 has 18 amino acids. V lost 2 bases to trimming and J lost 1 base; unmatched junction nucleotides: 14.

The chain is built from TRBV15 and TRBJ1-2; 8 bases align to TRBD1. V lost 1 base, J lost 4 bases, and 8 bases stayed unmatched. Germline lookup yields CDR1 LNHNV and CDR2 YYDKDF (reference sequence). This CDR3 has 16 residues. The DNA of the CDR3 is TGTGCCACCAGCAGAGGGTGGGGACAGGATTTCTATGGCTACACCTTC. Protein sequence: CATSRGWGQDFYGYTF.

The chain combines TRBV1 with TRBJ1-5; TRBD1 was called by the table and not checked on the DNA. TRBV1 is noted as a pseudogene. This CDR3 has 16 residues. CDR3 sequence (DNA): TGCACCAGCAGCCATTCGAGACAGGGCCCCAATCAGCCCCAGCATTTT. It encodes CTSSHSRQGPNQPQHF.

This chain uses TRBV5-8 with TRBJ1-4; weak D call: TRBD1 (5 bases). Between the trimmed V and J ends, which lost 4 bases and 6 bases, there was a span of 13 bases. Germline V gives CDR1 SGHTS, CDR2 YDEGEE. CDR3 size: 14 residues. The CDR3 sequence is CASSVGGGDEKLFF. The CDR3 coding sequence is TGTGCCAGCAGCGTGGGCGGAGGGGATGAAAAACTGTTTTTT.

Points on this clone: This sample includes further DNA sequences coding for the same CDR3. This sequence joins TRBV10-1 and TRBJ2-3; 11 bases line up with TRBD2. CDR3 length: 14 residues. Looked up from germline, CDR1 is WNHNN and CDR2 is SYGVQD (reference sequence). The V segment lost 3 bases and the J segment 5 bases; nucleotides outside the gene matches: 1. CDR3 in DNA: TGCGCCAGCAGTGATGGGACTAGCGGAGATACGCAGTATTTT. It encodes CASSDGTSGDTQYF.

The chain is built from TRBV10-3 and TRBJ2-1, with 9 bases lining up with TRBD2. This CDR3 has 15 residues. CDR1 ENHRY and CDR2 SYGVKD come from the germline V gene. Trimming cost V 2 bases and J 8 bases; bases outside gene matches: 7. The CDR3 nucleotides are TGTGCCATCAGTGAGCCGGGACTAGCTTTCGATGAGCAGTTCTTC. Protein: CAISEPGLAFDEQFF.

This chain connects TRBV30 to TRBJ2-3, with D unresolved. Per germline, CDR1 GTSNPN and CDR2 SVGIG (reference sequence). V was pared by 2 bases and J by 4 bases, with 7 bases between. The CDR3 loop spans 12 amino acids. CDR3 region: CAWSMGPDTQYF. The CDR3 DNA reads as TGTGCCTGGAGTATGGGCCCAGATACGCAGTATTTT. Filled out from reference TRBV30 and TRBJ2-3, the complete variable domain reads SQTIHQWPATLVQPVGSPLSLECTVEGTSNPNLYWYRQAAGRGLQLLFYSVGIGQISSEVPQNLSASRPQDRQFILSSKKLLLSDSGFYLCAWSMGPDTQYFGPGTRLTVL.

The chain recombines TRBV7-9 with TRBJ1-1; D ambiguous. The length of the CDR3 is 15 residues. Germline CDR1 reads SEHNR; CDR2 reads FQNEAQ (reference sequence). V lost 3 bases and J lost 2, with 13 bases in between. The CDR3 loop is CASSFQERYNTEAFF. CDR3 DNA: TGTGCCAGCAGCTTTCAAGAACGGTATAACACTGAAGCTTTCTTT.

The rearrangement uses TRBV7-2 and TRBJ1-2; TRBD1 aligns across 8 bases. CDR1 is SGHTA, CDR2 FQGNSA, per germline. This CDR3 has 15 amino acids. V was pared by 4 bases and J by 4 bases, with 8 bases of the junction left unmatched. CDR3 amino acids: CASSSRTGGGYGYTF. In DNA form, the CDR3 reads TGTGCCAGCAGCTCCAGAACAGGGGGTGGCTATGGCTACACCTTC.

Of note for this clone: The junction shows a germline mismatch at one end, possibly a read error. V is TRBV5-6 and J is TRBJ1-3, with a possible D match to TRBD1 (5 bases). The CDR3 is made up of 14 amino acids. CDR1 and CDR2 from the germline V gene are SGHDT and YYEEEE. CDR3 protein: CASSSGQAGTTIYF. CDR3 nucleotide sequence: TGTGCCAGCAGCTCCGGACAAGCTGGAACCACCATATATTTT.

V is TRBV7-2 and J is TRBJ1-4; D gene unclear. CDR1 SGHTA and CDR2 FQGNSA come from the germline V gene. Trimming removed 3 bases from V and 0 bases from J, with 5 bases in between. This CDR3 has 14 residues. The CDR3 nucleotides read TGTGCCAGCAGCTTCGGTGCAACTAATGAAAAACTGTTTTTT. This translates into CASSFGATNEKLFF.

This chain links TRBV9 with TRBJ1-2; D unresolved. With 0 bases removed from V and 0 bases from J, the gap between germline ends came to 9 bases. In germline, CDR1 is SGDLS, CDR2 YYNGEE. There are 15 residues in the CDR3. The CDR3 bases are TGTGCCAGCAGCGTAGGGCCGTTCTCTAACTATGGCTACACCTTC. Protein product: CASSVGPFSNYGYTF.

Note on this clone: Different DNA sequences within this sample yield the same CDR3. This chain connects TRBV7-2 to TRBJ1-3; 8 bases line up with TRBD1. The germline V gene encodes CDR1 SGHTA and CDR2 FQGNSA. The CDR3 totals 14 residues. V gave up 2 bases and J gave up 4 bases; unmatched junction bases: 1. The CDR3 region has the DNA TGTGCCAGCAGCTTAACAGGGGGAGGAAACACCATATATTTT. It encodes CASSLTGGGNTIYF.

The gene calls are TRBV4-1 and TRBJ1-1, with TRBD1 matching over 12 bases. CDR1 and CDR2 (germline): MGHRA, YSYEKL. This CDR3 has 17 residues. J gave up 5 bases and V 4 bases, and 11 bases lay outside the gene matches. In DNA, the CDR3 is TGCGCCAGCAGCCCGCCCCCCCGGGACAGGGGGCGGACTGAAGCTTTCTTT. This codes for CASSPPPRDRGRTEAFF.

The chain has TRBV6-1 and TRBJ2-1, with 8 bases that match TRBD2. This CDR3 is 15 amino acids long. V was pared by 4 bases and J by 6 bases, with 8 bases of the junction left unmatched. The germline gives CDR1 MNHNS, CDR2 SASEGT. The CDR3 region has the DNA TGTGCCAGCAGTGGGACCACTAGCGGATCCAATGAGCAGTTCTTC. Translating it yields CASSGTTSGSNEQFF.

The rearrangement links TRBV30 to TRBJ1-5; tentatively, D is TRBD1 (5 bases). The CDR3 is 14 residues long. CDR1 and CDR2 from the germline V gene are GTSNPN and SVGIG (reference sequence). V was trimmed by 4 bases and J by 3 bases, leaving 13 bases between them. The CDR3 nucleotides are TGTGCCTGGACCATTGGGGGGAACAATCAGCCCCAGCATTTT. Amino acid sequence: CAWTIGGNNQPQHF.

The gene calls are TRBV18 and TRBJ2-3; 8 bases are shared with TRBD2. J lost 1 base, V lost 3 bases, and 9 bases had no gene match. The CDR3 is made up of 17 amino acids. From germline, CDR1 is KGHSH and CDR2 LQKENI. The CDR3 DNA is TGTGCCAGCTCACCCCCCGGTTATAGCGGGGGCACAGATACGCAGTATTTT. Its protein product is CASSPPGYSGGTDTQYF.

The chain recombines TRBV10-2 with TRBJ2-7; D not certain. Trimming cost V 4 bases and J 7 bases, with 8 bases left between them. The CDR3 contains 11 residues. Germline V gives CDR1 WSHSY, CDR2 SAAADI. CDR3 sequence reads: CASSALGEQYF. The CDR3 nucleotides are TGCGCCAGCAGTGCCCTCGGGGAGCAGTACTTC.

V gene TRBV11-2 combines with J gene TRBJ2-5, with TRBD2 as a possible D gene (6 bases). The CDR3 runs to 15 residues. Trimming stripped 2 bases from V and 4 bases from J, with 14 bases between. Per the germline V gene, CDR1 is SGHAT and CDR2 is FQNNGV. CDR3 loop: CASSLYGSAPETQYF. For the CDR3, the DNA is TGTGCCAGCAGCTTATACGGGAGCGCCCCAGAGACCCAGTACTTC.